This T cell receptor beta chain was captured in a study of blood T cells in healthy people across ages. Together with a sample-barcoded 5' primer, a J-beta primer mix was included in a second PCR lasting about 6 to 11 cycles. A single record per CDR3 protein comes from TCRdb applying MiXCR to the 5' RACE reads. The data hold roughly 1,800,000 distinct CDR3 sequences, with 49% observed a single time. Looked up from germline, CDR1 is MNHNS and CDR2 is SASEGT. V was shortened by 8 bases and J by 0 bases, with 16 bases between the two germline ends. The CDR3 has 15 amino acids. The V and J genes are TRBV6-1 and TRBJ1-2; D gene uncertain. Sequenced sample: blood. The source is a woman in her 40s in good health. For the CDR3, the DNA is TGTGCCAGCGTTCTCAGTGGAGCCGCTAACTATGGCTACACCTTC. Protein product: CASVLSGAANYGYTF.